The 28 T cell receptor beta chains reported below all come from one sample, sequenced in a study of T cells in women clearing cervical HPV infection. The method was immunoSEQ multiplex PCR; TCRdb's version includes in-frame clones alone and lacks a portion of them. Recorded for this sample: tens of thousands of clones. Sequenced sample: blood buffy coat. The receptors derive from a woman between 18 and 70 years old with a cervical HPV16 infection that either progressed to CIN3+ or cleared (not recorded which).

Turning to this clone: The sequenced fragment ends 3 residues before the CDR3 boundary, so the rest is inferred from the germline J gene. The chain recombines TRBV14 with TRBJ2-7; TRBD2 matches at 9 bases. Germline CDR1 and CDR2: SGHDN and FVKESK. The CDR3 runs 15 residues. J gave up 3 bases and V 0 bases, and 3 bases lay outside the gene matches. CDR3 DNA (partial): TGTGCCAGCAGCCAAGACCCTAGCGGGATCTACGAG. Amino acid sequence: CASSQDPSGIYE. The whole CDR3 is CASSQDPSGIYEQYF.

Details on this clone: At one of its ends the junction is not consistent with the germline gene, which may arise from a read error. From the germline J gene comes the end of the CDR3, since the read stops 3 residues before it. This chain connects TRBV12-3 or TRBV12-4 to TRBJ2-2; D is tentatively TRBD1 or TRBD2 (5 bases each). CDR3 size: 15 residues. The CDR3 DNA, read in part, is TGTGCCAGCAGCTTTAGAGGGGTAAACACCTGGGAG. This codes for CASSFRGVNTWE. The entire CDR3 sequence reads CASSFRGVNTWELFF.

Remarks on this clone: The read ends 3 residues shy of where the CDR3 ends; the end is completed using the germline J gene. This CDR3 is also generated by other DNA sequences in the sample. This chain joins TRBV20-1 and TRBJ1-3; D is perhaps TRBD1 (6 bases). The V end was cut by 6 bases, the J end by 4 bases, with 10 bases between. Per the germline V gene, CDR1 is DFQATT and CDR2 is SNEGSKA (reference sequence). The CDR3 contains 12 residues. The CDR3 here is CSAWGPGNTIYF. Partial CDR3 DNA: TGCAGTGCCTGGGGGCCAGGAAACACC.

With regard to this clone: With the read ending 3 residues before the CDR3 end, the germline J gene is used to fill in that end. The chain joins TRBV12-3 or TRBV12-4 to TRBJ2-7; D gene ambiguous. The CDR3 runs 12 residues. V gave up 7 bases and J gave up 3 bases, with 10 bases separating them. The chain's CDR3 is CASTLTGYEQYF. CDR3 DNA, as far as it was read: TGTGCCAGCACCTTAACGGGCTACGAG.

With respect to this clone: The read terminates 3 residues ahead of where the CDR3 ends, so the germline J gene completes it. This chain connects TRBV2 to TRBJ2-3; D call uncertain. The germline V gene encodes CDR1 SNHLY and CDR2 FYNNEI. The CDR3 has 14 amino acids. The CDR3: CASSPTDRQETQYF. The sequenced part of the CDR3 DNA is TGTGCCAGCAGTCCAACGGATAGACAAGAGACG.

With regard to this clone: Read sequence stops 3 residues before the CDR3 end, and the germline J gene provides the missing end. The V and J genes are TRBV19 and TRBJ2-3; no clear D. Trimming shortened V by 4 bases and J by 2 bases, and 4 bases separated the two germline ends. Germline V CDR1 and CDR2: LNHDA, SQIVND (reference sequence). CDR3 length: 12 residues. The CDR3 sequence: CASSTNTDTQYF. The CDR3 DNA, read in part, is TGTGCCAGTAGTACAAACACAGATACG.

This clone is identified as medium-sized from frequency. The read is 3 residues too short to cover the CDR3 end, so that end is filled in from the germline J gene. The chain recombines TRBV19 with TRBJ2-3, with D maybe TRBD1 (5 bases). CDR1 is LNHDA and CDR2 is SQIVND in the germline V gene (reference sequence). Trimming removed 7 bases at V and 6 bases at J, with 14 bases between. The CDR3 is made up of 13 amino acids. Partial CDR3 DNA: TGTGCCAGTAAGGCAGGGAACGGGGATACG. Translated, it gives CASKAGNGDT. The full CDR3 protein reads CASKAGNGDTQYF. Filled out from reference TRBV19 and TRBJ2-3, the complete variable domain reads DGGITQSPKYLFRKEGQNVTLSCEQNLNHDAMYWYRQDPGQGLRLIYYSQIVNDFQKGDIAEGYSVSREKKESFPLTVTSAQKNPTAFYLCASKAGNGDTQYFGPGTRLTVL.

As to this clone: The read ends 3 residues early relative to the CDR3; the germline J gene fills the gap. The chain links TRBV7-6 to TRBJ1-4; D call uncertain. Germline V lookup: CDR1 SGHVS, CDR2 FNYEAQ. Trimming removed 6 bases at V and 5 bases at J, with 7 bases between. The CDR3 loop spans 12 amino acids. Partial CDR3 DNA: TGTGCCAGCAGTCAGAAAAATGAAAAA. The encoded protein is CASSQKNEK. The complete CDR3 protein is CASSQKNEKLFF.

Comments on this clone: The read comes to an end 3 residues before the CDR3 does, leaving the germline J gene to fill in the end. Within the sample, other DNA sequences also encode this same CDR3. The chain combines TRBV5-1 with TRBJ1-3; a possible D gene is TRBD1 (6 bases). This CDR3 spans 16 amino acids. CDR1 SGHRS and CDR2 YFSETQ come from the germline V gene. Trimming pared 3 bases from V and 0 bases from J, leaving 13 bases between. The sequenced CDR3 bases are TGCGCCAGCAGCTCGACAACAGGGATCTCTGGAAACACC. Its translation is CASSSTTGISGNT. The whole CDR3 protein is CASSSTTGISGNTIYF.

As to this clone: Read coverage stops 3 residues before the CDR3 terminus; the germline J gene supplies the remainder. This chain connects TRBV4-2 to TRBJ1-4, with a tentative D call TRBD1 (5 bases). This CDR3 is 15 amino acids long. V lost 3 bases and J 0 bases, leaving 8 bases between the germline ends. CDR1 is LGHNA and CDR2 is YNFKEQ in the germline V gene. The part of the CDR3 DNA that was read is TGTGCCAGCAGCCAGGGGGGGGCAACTAATGAAAAA. This sequence encodes CASSQGGATNEK. The complete CDR3 sequence is CASSQGGATNEKLFF.

Comment on this clone: The sequence runs out 3 residues before the end of the CDR3; the remainder is reconstructed from the germline J gene. The J gene is TRBJ2-2, the V gene TRBV5-1, with a tentative D call TRBD2 (6 bases). Looked up from germline, CDR1 is SGHRS and CDR2 is YFSETQ. The CDR3 extends over 16 amino acids. The V and J ends lost 1 base and 0 bases respectively, with 10 bases between them. The part of the CDR3 DNA that was read is TGCGCCAGCAGCTTGCCGGGACTGGCGAACACCGGGGAG. This gives the protein CASSLPGLANTGE. The full CDR3 sequence reads CASSLPGLANTGELFF.

The CDR3 sequence: CASSPPTSGSYEQYF. CDR3 bases read: TGTGCCAGCTCACCACCGACTAGCGGGTCCTACGAG. The rearrangement uses TRBV18 and TRBJ2-7, with TRBD2 matching 10 bases. The read stops 3 residues short of the end of the CDR3; the missing end is completed from the germline J gene. The CDR3 spans 15 residues. Germline CDR1 is KGHSH and CDR2 is LQKENI. After removal of 0 bases from V and 1 base from J, the junction contained 0 bases not matched to a gene.

Points on this clone: The read halts 3 residues ahead of the CDR3 end, with the missing end drawn from the germline J gene. This chain uses TRBV2 with TRBJ1-1; no clear D gene. This CDR3 is built from 12 residues. Germline V gives CDR1 SNHLY, CDR2 FYNNEI. Here the CDR3 reads CASSVDTHGAFF. The CDR3 bases that were read are TGTGCCAGCAGTGTCGACACTCACGGT.

For this clone: The CDR3 end lies 3 residues beyond the end of the read and is filled in from the germline J gene. This chain links TRBV5-1 with TRBJ2-2; 7 bases align to TRBD2. J lost 4 bases, V lost 2 bases, and 8 bases had no gene match. Per the germline V gene, CDR1 is SGHRS and CDR2 is YFSETQ. The CDR3 runs 16 residues. The chain's CDR3 is CASSLLAGDSTGELFF. CDR3 DNA (partial): TGCGCCAGCAGCTTACTGGCGGGAGATAGCACCGGGGAG.

On this clone: The read comes to an end 3 residues before the CDR3 does, leaving the germline J gene to fill in the end. The chain carries TRBV5-1 and TRBJ2-1; perhaps TRBD2 as D (5 bases). Trimming took off 2 bases at V and 3 bases at J, with 12 bases between the two ends. Germline CDR1 and CDR2: SGHRS and YFSETQ. This CDR3 has 15 amino acids. The CDR3 protein is CASSLGLTIYNEQFF. The CDR3 bases that were read are TGCGCCAGCAGCTTAGGACTGACGATCTACAATGAG.

Worth noting for this clone: Read sequence stops 3 residues before the CDR3 end, and the germline J gene provides the missing end. The rearrangement uses TRBV7-3 and TRBJ1-5; the match to TRBD1 covers 7 bases. Trimming cost V 5 bases and J 7 bases; bases outside gene matches: 11. The CDR3 consists of 15 residues. Germline assignment: CDR1 SGHTA and CDR2 FQGTGA. The part of the CDR3 DNA that was read is TGTGCCAGCAGCCTGGAAGATGACAGGGCCCAGCCC. Translated: CASSLEDDRAQP. The whole CDR3 reads CASSLEDDRAQPQHF. The full variable domain, rest sourced from reference TRBV7-3 and TRBJ1-5, is GAGVSQTPSNKVTEKGKYVELRCDPISGHTALYWYRQSLGQGPEFLIYFQGTGAADDSGLPNDRFFAVRPEGSVSTLKIQRTERGDSAVYLCASSLEDDRAQPQHFGDGTRLSIL.

To note about this clone: Sequencing ends 3 residues short of the CDR3 end; the germline J gene provides the rest. V gene TRBV10-3 combines with J gene TRBJ2-1; D unresolved. The germline V gene has CDR1 ENHRY and CDR2 SYGVKD. The length of the CDR3 is 15 residues. V was cut by 2 bases and J by 0 bases, with 8 bases left in between. The CDR3 is CAISERVGSYNEQFF. The CDR3 bases that were read are TGTGCCATCAGTGAGAGGGTAGGCTCCTACAATGAG.

Remarks on this clone: The read ends 3 residues shy of where the CDR3 ends; the end is completed using the germline J gene. The chain joins TRBV29-1 to TRBJ1-4; 7 bases align to TRBD1. CDR3 length: 13 residues. V lost 6 bases to trimming and J lost 6 bases; unmatched junction nucleotides: 7. Germline V gene lookup returns CDR1 SQVTM and CDR2 ANQGSEA. The CDR3 bases that were read are TGCAGCGTGAGACAGGGCGTTGATGAAAAA. It translates to CSVRQGVDEK. The entire CDR3 sequence reads CSVRQGVDEKLFF.

In terms of frequency, this clone is medium-sized. The observed sequence ends 3 residues before the CDR3 terminus, with the missing tail filled in from the germline J gene. The V gene is TRBV14, the J gene TRBJ2-4; 7 bases line up with TRBD2. Germline V CDR1 and CDR2: SGHDN, FVKESK. The V gene end was trimmed by 3 bases and the J gene end by 0 bases; junction bases not matched to a gene: 5. The CDR3 runs to 16 residues. CDR3 amino acids: CASSQASGLAKNIQYF. The CDR3 bases that were read are TGTGCCAGCAGCCAGGCTAGCGGACTAGCCAAAAACATT.

As to this clone: The missing CDR3 end, 3 residues past where the read stops, is filled in from the germline J gene. The chain couples TRBV5-4 to TRBJ2-7; 7 positions match TRBD1. Trimming at V came to 9 bases and at J to 0 bases, leaving 9 bases not matched to a gene. The CDR3 extends over 14 amino acids. Germline V gene data show CDR1 as SGHNT and CDR2 as YYREEE (reference sequence). The CDR3 here is CATTRQGGSYEQYF. The covered CDR3 bases are TGTGCCACCACACGACAGGGTGGCTCCTACGAG.

Turning to this clone: Coverage ceases 3 residues before the CDR3 finishes, and the germline J gene fills in the end. The chain has TRBV20-1 and TRBJ2-1; 8 bases are shared with TRBD2. The CDR3 loop spans 15 amino acids. Germline V lookup: CDR1 DFQATT, CDR2 SNEGSKA (reference sequence). The junction had 8 bases not matched to a gene; V was cut back by 3 bases and J by 4 bases. The CDR3 sequence: CSASGRGPLYNEQFF. The sequenced CDR3 bases are TGCAGTGCTAGCGGGAGGGGCCCCTTATACAATGAG.

To note about this clone: Coverage ceases 3 residues before the CDR3 finishes, and the germline J gene fills in the end. V gene TRBV10-3 combines with J gene TRBJ2-2; weak D call: TRBD1 (6 bases). CDR3 length: 14 amino acids. CDR1 is ENHRY, CDR2 SYGVKD, per germline. V was cut by 5 bases and J by 4 bases, with 11 bases left in between. CDR3 amino acids: CAISYRESTGELFF. CDR3 DNA (partial): TGTGCCATCAGTTACAGGGAGAGCACCGGGGAG.

Of note for this clone: The CDR3 extends 3 residues past the end of the read, so its final part is completed from the germline J gene. This rearrangement joins TRBV4-1 to TRBJ1-5; 10 bases map to TRBD1. J gave up 4 bases and V 4 bases, and 4 bases lay outside the gene matches. The CDR3 is made up of 15 amino acids. From germline, CDR1 is MGHRA and CDR2 YSYEKL. The covered CDR3 bases are TGCGCCAGCAGCCGGACAGGGGGAAGTAATCAGCCC. As protein: CASSRTGGSNQP. The full CDR3 reads CASSRTGGSNQPQHF.

In the case of this clone: The CDR3 goes on 3 residues after the read ends, and that part is filled in from the germline J gene. The chain links TRBV6-2 or TRBV6-3 to TRBJ2-7; 8 positions agree with TRBD2. Trimming at V came to 5 bases and at J to 1 base, leaving 4 bases not matched to a gene. Germline CDR1 MNHEY, CDR2 SVGEGT. There are 14 residues in the CDR3. The chain's CDR3 is CASSHERGSYEQYF. The part of the CDR3 DNA that was read is TGTGCCAGCAGTCACGAGCGGGGGTCCTACGAG.

As to this clone: The CDR3 end falls 3 residues outside the read, so it is completed with the germline J gene. The rearrangement links TRBV6-2 or TRBV6-3 to TRBJ2-1; 11 bases agree with TRBD2. Germline values: CDR1 MNHEY, CDR2 SVGEGT. The CDR3 consists of 15 residues. After removal of 5 bases from V and 7 bases from J, the junction contained 7 bases not matched to a gene. Here the CDR3 reads CASSTLSGRANEQFF. The CDR3 bases that were read are TGTGCCAGCAGTACCCTTAGCGGGAGGGCAAATGAG.

In the case of this clone: Read coverage stops 3 residues before the CDR3 terminus; the germline J gene supplies the remainder. V gene TRBV27 combines with J gene TRBJ2-5; D ambiguous. The CDR3 loop spans 15 amino acids. Per germline, CDR1 MNHEY and CDR2 SMNVEV (reference sequence). V was cut by 0 bases and J by 4 bases, with 12 bases left in between. The CDR3 sequence: CASSLSRAPGETQYF. CDR3 bases read: TGTGCCAGCAGTTTATCAAGGGCCCCAGGAGAGACC.

A remark on this clone: Read sequence stops 3 residues before the CDR3 end, and the germline J gene provides the missing end. The chain links TRBV7-7 to TRBJ2-1; TRBD2 agrees at 8 bases. J was trimmed by 0 bases and V by 4 bases; bases with no gene match: 5. Germline CDR1 reads SSHAT; CDR2 reads FNYEAQ (reference sequence). This CDR3 has 16 residues. CDR3 protein: CASSWKSGSSYNEQFF. The sequenced part of the CDR3 DNA is TGTGCCAGCAGCTGGAAAAGCGGGAGCTCCTACAATGAG.

The CDR3 reads CASSLWRAISYDYTF. CDR3 bases read: TGTGCCAGCAGTTTATGGAGAGCGATCAGCTACGAC. The chain employs TRBV6-2 or TRBV6-3 and TRBJ1-2, with D unclear. The read halts 3 residues ahead of the CDR3 end, with the missing end drawn from the germline J gene. The germline V gene encodes CDR1 MNHEY and CDR2 SVGEGT. The CDR3 sequence is 15 residues long.